This is a list of T cell receptor beta chains from one sample in a study of T cell responses to AZD1222 COVID-19 vaccine. Using immunoSEQ multiplex PCR, the repertoire was profiled, and TCRdb retains in-frame clones only, with some absent. The profile shows nearly 110,000 clones, 90% of them singletons. Sequencing was performed on peripheral blood, taken 28 days after the second AZD1222 dose. The receptors come from an adult who received the AZD1222 COVID-19 vaccine. Each CDR3 is given with its conserved first and last residue. Fields, in order: clone size, J gene, V gene, D gene, CDR3 protein, CDR3 DNA. The D gene is left open where the match is weak. Expanded clones get a size class; other rows say once, few or many, or leave the size out.

>NA|TRBJ1-3|TRBV5-8|NA
CASSPGLSGNTIYF
TGTGCCAGCAGCCCAGGCCTCTCTGGAAACACCATATATTTT
>NA|TRBJ2-3|TRBV19|TRBD2
CASSTTQAGGEDTQYF
TGTGCCAGTAGTACCACCCAAGCGGGGGGCGAAGATACGCAGTATTTT
>NA|TRBJ2-5|TRBV7-7|TRBD1
CASSPGTGGQETQYF
TGTGCTAGCAGCCCCGGGACAGGGGGCCAAGAGACCCAGTACTTC
>few|TRBJ1-5|TRBV27|TRBD1
CASSLRQGNSNQPQHF
TGTGCCAGCAGTCTACGACAGGGGAATAGCAATCAGCCCCAGCATTTT
>once|TRBJ1-5|TRBV19|NA
CASHRGKRVSNQPQHF
TGTGCCAGCCATAGGGGGAAGCGGGTAAGCAATCAGCCCCAGCATTTT
>NA|TRBJ2-3|TRBV6-5|TRBD2
CASTGRGRGTDTQYF
TGTGCCAGCACCGGGAGGGGTAGGGGCACAGATACGCAGTATTTT
>NA|TRBJ2-3|TRBV6-5|TRBD1
CASRGTGVDTQYF
TGTGCCAGCAGAGGGACAGGGGTTGATACGCAGTATTTT
>NA|TRBJ1-1|TRBV10-1|NA
CASRQRGNTEAFF
TGCGCCAGCAGGCAACGGGGAAACACTGAAGCTTTCTTT
>NA|TRBJ1-5|TRBV2|NA
CASIDSHSNQPQHF
TGTGCCAGCATAGACAGCCATAGCAATCAGCCCCAGCATTTT
>NA|TRBJ2-2|TRBV2|TRBD2
CASSDPGLAGGPNTGELFF
TGTGCCAGCAGCGACCCGGGACTAGCGGGGGGACCGAACACCGGGGAGCTGTTTTTT
>once|TRBJ2-7|TRBV3-1/TRBV3-2|NA
CASSQDGTYEQYF
TGTGCCAGCAGCCAAGATGGGACCTACGAGCAGTACTTC
>NA|TRBJ1-4|TRBV6-5|NA
CASSYQVATNEKLFF
TGTGCCAGCAGTTACCAGGTGGCAACTAATGAAAAACTGTTTTTT
>once|TRBJ1-1|TRBV4-3|NA
CASSQERTRNTEAFF
TGCGCCAGCAGCCAAGAAAGGACGCGGAACACTGAAGCTTTCTTT
>NA|TRBJ2-7|TRBV18|NA
CASSPPWTGTGYEQYF
TGTGCCAGCTCACCACCGTGGACGGGGACCGGCTACGAGCAGTACTTC
>NA|TRBJ1-4|TRBV6-2/TRBV6-3|NA
CASSYSLGQLEKLFF
TGTGCCAGCAGTTACTCGCTCGGACAGCTCGAAAAACTGTTTTTT
>once|TRBJ2-3|TRBV3-1/TRBV3-2|NA
CASSLGTLADTQYF
TGTGCCAGCAGCCTAGGGACTCTGGCAGATACGCAGTATTTT
>NA|TRBJ1-2|TRBV19|TRBD1
CASSPGTDGYTF
TGTGCCAGTAGCCCCGGGACAGATGGCTACACCTTC
>once|TRBJ1-6|TRBV2|NA
CATHGQINSPLHF
TGTGCCACCCACGGACAGATTAATTCACCCCTCCACTTT
>NA|TRBJ1-3|TRBV13|NA
CASSLGTGNTIYF
TGTGCCAGCAGCTTAGGGACAGGAAACACCATATATTTT
>NA|TRBJ2-1|TRBV20-1|NA
CSASIPDLNEQFF
TGCAGTGCTAGTATCCCGGACCTAAATGAGCAGTTCTTC
>NA|TRBJ1-1|TRBV3-1/TRBV3-2|NA
CASSHRRTAEAFF
TGTGCCAGCAGCCATCGCCGGACAGCTGAAGCTTTCTTT
>NA|TRBJ2-2|TRBV6-5|TRBD2
CASSYGAGGTTGELFF
TGTGCCAGCAGTTACGGAGCGGGGGGGACCACCGGGGAGCTGTTTTTT
>NA|TRBJ2-7|TRBV29-1|NA
CSVAGTPSYEQYF
TGCAGCGTGGCCGGGACTCCTTCCTACGAGCAGTACTTC